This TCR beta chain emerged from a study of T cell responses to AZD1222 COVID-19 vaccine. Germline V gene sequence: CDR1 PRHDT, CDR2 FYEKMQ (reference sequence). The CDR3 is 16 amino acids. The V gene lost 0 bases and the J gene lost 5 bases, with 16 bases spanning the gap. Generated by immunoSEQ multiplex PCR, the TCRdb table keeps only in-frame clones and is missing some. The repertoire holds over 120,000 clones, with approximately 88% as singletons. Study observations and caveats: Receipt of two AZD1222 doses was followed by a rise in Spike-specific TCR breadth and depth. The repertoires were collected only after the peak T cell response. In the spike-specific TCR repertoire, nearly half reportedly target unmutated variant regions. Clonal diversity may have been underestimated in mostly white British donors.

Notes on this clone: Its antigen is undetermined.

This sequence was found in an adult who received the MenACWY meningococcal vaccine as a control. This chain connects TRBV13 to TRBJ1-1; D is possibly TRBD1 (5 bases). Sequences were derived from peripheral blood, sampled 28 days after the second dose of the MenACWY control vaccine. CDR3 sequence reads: CASSLGANRYLTEAFF. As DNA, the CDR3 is TGTGCCAGCAGCTTAGGTGCAAACAGGTATCTGACTGAAGCTTTCTTT. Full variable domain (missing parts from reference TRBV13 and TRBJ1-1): AAGVIQSPRHLIKEKRETATLKCYPIPRHDTVYWYQQGPGQDPQFLISFYEKMQSDKGSIPDRFSAQQFSDYHSELNMSSLELGDSALYFCASSLGANRYLTEAFFGQGTRLTVV.